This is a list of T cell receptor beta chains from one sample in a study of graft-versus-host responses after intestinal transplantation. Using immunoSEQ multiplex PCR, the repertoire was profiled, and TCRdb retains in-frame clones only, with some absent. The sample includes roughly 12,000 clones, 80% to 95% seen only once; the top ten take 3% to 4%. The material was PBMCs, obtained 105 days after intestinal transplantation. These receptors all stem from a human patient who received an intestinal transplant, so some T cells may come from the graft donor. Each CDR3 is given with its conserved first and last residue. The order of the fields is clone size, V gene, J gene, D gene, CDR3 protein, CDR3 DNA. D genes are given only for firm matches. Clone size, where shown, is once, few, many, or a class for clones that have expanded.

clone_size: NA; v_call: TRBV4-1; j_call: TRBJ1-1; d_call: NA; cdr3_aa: CASSQVFRSDTEAFF; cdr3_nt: TGCGCCAGCAGCCAAGTGTTTAGGTCCGACACTGAAGCTTTCTTT
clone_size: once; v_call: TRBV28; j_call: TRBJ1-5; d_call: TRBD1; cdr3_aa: CASSPFSRWDDRANQPQHF; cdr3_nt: TGTGCCAGCAGTCCCTTCAGCCGATGGGATGACAGGGCTAATCAGCCCCAGCATTTT
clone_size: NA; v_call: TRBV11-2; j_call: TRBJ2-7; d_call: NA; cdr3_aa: CASSLRSGRGYEQYF; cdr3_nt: TGTGCCAGCAGCCTAAGGTCAGGGAGAGGCTACGAGCAGTACTTC
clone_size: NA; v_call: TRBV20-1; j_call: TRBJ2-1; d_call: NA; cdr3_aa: CSGGYGEQFF; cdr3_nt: TGCAGTGGGGGCTATGGTGAGCAGTTCTTC
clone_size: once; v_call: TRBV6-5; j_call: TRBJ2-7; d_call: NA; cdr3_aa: CASSYPSGEQYF; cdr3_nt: TGTGCCAGCAGTTACCCCTCGGGGGAGCAGTACTTC
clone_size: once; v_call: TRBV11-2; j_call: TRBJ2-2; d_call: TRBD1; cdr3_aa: CASSLVDRVNTGELFF; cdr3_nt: TGTGCCAGCAGCTTAGTGGACAGGGTAAACACCGGGGAGCTGTTTTTT
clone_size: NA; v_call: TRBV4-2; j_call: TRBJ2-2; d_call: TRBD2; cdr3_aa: CASSQEGPGLAGGLSGELFF; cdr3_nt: TGTGCCAGCAGCCAAGAAGGACCGGGACTAGCGGGGGGGCTGAGCGGGGAGCTGTTTTTT
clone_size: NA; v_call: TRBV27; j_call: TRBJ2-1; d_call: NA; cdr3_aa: CASSPSVNEQFF; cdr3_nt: TGTGCCAGCAGTCCGAGTGTCAATGAGCAGTTCTTC
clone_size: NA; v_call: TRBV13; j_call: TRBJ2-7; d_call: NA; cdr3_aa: CASSRSSYEQYF; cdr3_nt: TGTGCCAGCAGCCGTAGCTCCTACGAGCAGTACTTC
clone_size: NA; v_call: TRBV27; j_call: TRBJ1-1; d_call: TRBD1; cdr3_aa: CASSPTGAVEAFF; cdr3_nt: TGTGCCAGCAGTCCGACAGGGGCCGTTGAAGCTTTCTTT
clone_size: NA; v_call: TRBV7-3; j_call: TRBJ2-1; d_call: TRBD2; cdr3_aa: CASSLGLQRGGEQFF; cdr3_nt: TGTGCCAGCAGCTTAGGTCTCCAGCGGGGAGGTGAGCAGTTCTTC
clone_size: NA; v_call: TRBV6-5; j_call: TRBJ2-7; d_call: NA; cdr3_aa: CASSRDRQQYF; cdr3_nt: TGTGCCAGCAGTCGCGACCGCCAGCAGTACTTC
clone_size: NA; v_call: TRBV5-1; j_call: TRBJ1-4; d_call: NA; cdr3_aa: CASSSALEDEKLFF; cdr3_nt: TGCGCCAGCAGCTCGGCCTTGGAGGATGAAAAACTGTTTTTT
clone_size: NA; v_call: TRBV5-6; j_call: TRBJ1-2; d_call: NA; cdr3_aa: CASSFGSLNYGYTF; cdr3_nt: TGTGCCAGCAGCTTTGGAAGTCTTAACTATGGCTACACCTTC
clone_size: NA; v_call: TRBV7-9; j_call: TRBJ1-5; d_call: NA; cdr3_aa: CASSLDGGGYSNQPQHF; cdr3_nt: TGTGCCAGCAGCCTCGATGGAGGGGGATATAGCAATCAGCCCCAGCATTTT
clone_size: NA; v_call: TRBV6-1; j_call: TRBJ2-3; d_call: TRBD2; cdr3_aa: CASSATSGGADTQYF; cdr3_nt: TGTGCCAGCAGTGCGACTAGCGGGGGGGCAGATACGCAGTATTTT
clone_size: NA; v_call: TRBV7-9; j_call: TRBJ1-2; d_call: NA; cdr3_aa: CASSFGQVYGYTF; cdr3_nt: TGTGCCAGCAGCTTTGGGCAGGTCTATGGCTACACCTTC
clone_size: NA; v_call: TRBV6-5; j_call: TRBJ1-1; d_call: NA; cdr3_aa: CASGGQTNTEAFF; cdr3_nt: TGTGCCAGCGGGGGACAAACGAACACTGAAGCTTTCTTT
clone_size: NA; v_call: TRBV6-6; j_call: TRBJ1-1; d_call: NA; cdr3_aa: CASTISDRPDPEAFF; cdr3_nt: TGTGCCAGCACCATCTCCGACAGACCTGATCCTGAAGCTTTCTTT
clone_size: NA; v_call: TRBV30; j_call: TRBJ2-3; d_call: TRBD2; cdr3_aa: CAWSLAGGRTDTQYF; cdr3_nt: TGTGCCTGGAGTTTAGCGGGAGGACGCACAGATACGCAGTATTTT
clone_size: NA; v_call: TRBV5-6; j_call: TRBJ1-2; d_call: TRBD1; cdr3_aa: CASSFILKDREGYTF; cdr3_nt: TGTGCCAGCAGCTTTATTCTAAAGGACAGGGAAGGCTACACCTTC
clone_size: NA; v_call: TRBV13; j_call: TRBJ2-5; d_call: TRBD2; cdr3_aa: CASSTGLAGGSQETQYF; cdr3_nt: TGTGCCAGCAGCACGGGACTAGCGGGAGGAAGCCAAGAGACCCAGTACTTC
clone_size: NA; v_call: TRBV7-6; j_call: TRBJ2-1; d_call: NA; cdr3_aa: CASSLDFLENEQFF; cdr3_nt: TGTGCCAGCAGCTTAGATTTCCTTGAGAATGAGCAGTTCTTC
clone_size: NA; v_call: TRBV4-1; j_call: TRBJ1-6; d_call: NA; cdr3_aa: CASRPNNSPLHF; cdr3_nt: TGCGCCAGCAGGCCCAATAATTCACCCCTCCACTTT
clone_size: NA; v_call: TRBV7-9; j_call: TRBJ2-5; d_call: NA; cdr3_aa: CASSPSPWDGQETQYF; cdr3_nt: TGTGCCAGCAGCCCGTCCCCCTGGGACGGCCAAGAGACCCAGTACTTC
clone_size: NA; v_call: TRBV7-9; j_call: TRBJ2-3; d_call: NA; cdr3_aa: CASSPPGDTDTQYF; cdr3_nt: TGTGCCAGCAGCCCCCCTGGTGACACAGATACGCAGTATTTT
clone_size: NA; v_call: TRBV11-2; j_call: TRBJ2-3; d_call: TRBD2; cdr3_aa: CASTISGRAPDGTDTQYF; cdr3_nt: TGTGCCAGCACGATTAGCGGGAGGGCGCCGGACGGTACAGATACGCAGTATTTT
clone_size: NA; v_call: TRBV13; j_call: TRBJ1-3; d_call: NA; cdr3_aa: CASSPTTTSGNTIYF; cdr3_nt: TGTGCCAGCAGCCCCACGACAACCTCGGGAAACACCATATATTTT
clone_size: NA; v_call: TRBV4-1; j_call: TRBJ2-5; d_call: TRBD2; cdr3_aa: CASSHGTSQETQYF; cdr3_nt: TGCGCCAGCAGCCATGGGACTAGCCAAGAGACCCAGTACTTC
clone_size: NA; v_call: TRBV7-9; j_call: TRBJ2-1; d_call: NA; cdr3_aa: CASSLGDRPYNEQFF; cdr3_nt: TGTGCCAGCAGCTTAGGGGATCGCCCGTACAATGAGCAGTTCTTC
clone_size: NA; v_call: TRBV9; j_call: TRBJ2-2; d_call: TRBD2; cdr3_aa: CASSAPGAGGPGELFF; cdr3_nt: TGTGCCAGCAGCGCCCCTGGGGCGGGAGGTCCCGGGGAGCTGTTTTTT
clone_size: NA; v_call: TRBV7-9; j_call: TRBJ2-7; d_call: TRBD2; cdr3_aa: CASSFAASGGYPYEQYF; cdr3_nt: TGTGCCAGCAGCTTTGCTGCTAGCGGGGGGTACCCCTACGAGCAGTACTTC
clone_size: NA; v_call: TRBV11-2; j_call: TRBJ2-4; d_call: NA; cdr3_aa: CASTMTTSQNIQYF; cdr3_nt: TGTGCCAGCACCATGACAACCTCTCAAAACATTCAGTACTTC
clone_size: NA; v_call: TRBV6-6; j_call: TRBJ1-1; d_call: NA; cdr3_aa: CASSSTRSRRTEAFF; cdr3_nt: TGTGCCAGCAGTTCGACCAGATCCCGGAGGACTGAAGCTTTCTTT
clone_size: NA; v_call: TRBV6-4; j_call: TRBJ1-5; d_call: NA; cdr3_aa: CASSERGDNQPQHF; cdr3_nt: TGTGCCAGCAGTGAGAGGGGGGACAATCAGCCCCAGCATTTT
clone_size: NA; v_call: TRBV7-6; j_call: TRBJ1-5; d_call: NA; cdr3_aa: CASSLGYAASNQPQHF; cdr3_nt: TGTGCCAGCAGCTTGGGTTACGCGGCCAGCAATCAGCCCCAGCATTTT
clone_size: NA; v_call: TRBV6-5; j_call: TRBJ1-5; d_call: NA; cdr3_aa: CASSHRDAPYQPQHF; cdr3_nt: TGTGCCAGCAGTCACCGGGACGCCCCGTATCAGCCCCAGCATTTT
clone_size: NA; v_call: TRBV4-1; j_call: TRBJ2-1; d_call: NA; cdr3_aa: CASSQVGANEQFF; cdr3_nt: TGCGCCAGCAGCCAAGTTGGAGCCAATGAGCAGTTCTTC
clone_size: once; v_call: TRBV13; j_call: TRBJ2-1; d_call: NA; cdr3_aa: CASSWERDTYNEQFF; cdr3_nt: TGTGCCAGCAGCTGGGAGCGGGACACCTACAATGAGCAGTTCTTC
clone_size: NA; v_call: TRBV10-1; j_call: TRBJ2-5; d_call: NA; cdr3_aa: CASSESASPETQYF; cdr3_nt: TGCGCCAGCAGTGAGTCGGCTAGCCCGGAGACCCAGTACTTC
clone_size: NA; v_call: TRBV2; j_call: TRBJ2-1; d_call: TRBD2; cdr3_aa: CASTDLLAGGGNEQFF; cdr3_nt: TGTGCCAGCACCGATTTACTCGCGGGGGGGGGAAATGAGCAGTTCTTC
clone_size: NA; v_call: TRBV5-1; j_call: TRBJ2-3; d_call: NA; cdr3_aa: CASRTDSYTQYF; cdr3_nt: TGCGCCAGCAGAACTGACAGTTATACGCAGTATTTT